This T cell receptor beta chain was documented in a study of tumor-infiltrating lymphocytes in primary liver carcinoma. On the study more broadly: Surgical resection was the treatment these patients received for primary liver carcinoma. The patients comprised men and women between the ages of 30 and 69 years.

The study extracted blood RNA from unsorted whole blood and also extracted germline DNA. Chronic HBV infection, which was untreated, was present in the patients. The researchers drew approximately 3.7 milliliters of peripheral blood before surgery. The input was approximately 500 ng total RNA; TCR beta cDNA was made from it with a constant-region primer. For TCR beta, libraries were produced by three nested multiplex PCR rounds using slightly modified ARM-PCR. The study ran its first two PCR rounds for roughly 9 cycles each, using TRBV1-TRBV30 forward primers and a C-beta reverse primer. Using its own MiXCR run on the multiplex PCR reads, TCRdb lists one record per CDR3 protein. The sample includes 330,000 or so distinct CDR3 sequences, less than 70% of them seen just once. This CDR3 comprises 9 residues.

The rearrangement uses TRBV21-1 and TRBJ1-4. TRBV21-1 is listed as a pseudogene. Sequenced input: peripheral blood. The source is a man aged 35 to 55 with primary liver carcinoma and hepatitis B virus infection. Here the CDR3 reads CANRRKLFF. CDR3 sequence (DNA): TGTGCCAATAGGCGGAAACTGTTTTTT.